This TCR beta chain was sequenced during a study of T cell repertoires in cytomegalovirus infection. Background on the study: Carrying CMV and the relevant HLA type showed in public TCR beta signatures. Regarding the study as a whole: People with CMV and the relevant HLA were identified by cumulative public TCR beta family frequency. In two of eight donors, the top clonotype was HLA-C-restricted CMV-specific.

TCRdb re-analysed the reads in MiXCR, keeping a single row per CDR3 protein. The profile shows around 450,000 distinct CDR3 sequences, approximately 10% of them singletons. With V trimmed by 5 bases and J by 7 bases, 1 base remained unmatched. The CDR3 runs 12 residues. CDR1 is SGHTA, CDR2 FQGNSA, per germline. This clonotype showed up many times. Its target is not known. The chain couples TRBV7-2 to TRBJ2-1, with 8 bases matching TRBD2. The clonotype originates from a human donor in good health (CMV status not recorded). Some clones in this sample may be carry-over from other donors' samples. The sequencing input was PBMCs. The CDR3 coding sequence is TGTGCCAGCAGCCGCGGGGGGAATGAGCAGTTCTTC. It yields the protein CASSRGGNEQFF.